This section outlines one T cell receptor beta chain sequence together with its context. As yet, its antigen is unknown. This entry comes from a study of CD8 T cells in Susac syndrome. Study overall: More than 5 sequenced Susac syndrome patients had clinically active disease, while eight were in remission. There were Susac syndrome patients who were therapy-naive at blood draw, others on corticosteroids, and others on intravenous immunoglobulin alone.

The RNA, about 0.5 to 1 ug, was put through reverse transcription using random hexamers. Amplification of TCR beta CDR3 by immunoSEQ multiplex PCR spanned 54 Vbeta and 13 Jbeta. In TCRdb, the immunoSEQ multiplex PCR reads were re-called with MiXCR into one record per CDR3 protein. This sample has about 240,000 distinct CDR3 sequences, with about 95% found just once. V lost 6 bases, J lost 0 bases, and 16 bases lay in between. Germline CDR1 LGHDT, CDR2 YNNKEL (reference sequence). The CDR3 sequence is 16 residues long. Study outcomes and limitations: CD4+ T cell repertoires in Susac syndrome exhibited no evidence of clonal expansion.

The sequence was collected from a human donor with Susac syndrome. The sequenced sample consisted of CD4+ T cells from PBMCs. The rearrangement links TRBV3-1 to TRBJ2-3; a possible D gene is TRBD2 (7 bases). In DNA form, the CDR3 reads TGTGCCAGCAGAGGGGGGGCTAGCCCTAGCACAGATACGCAGTATTTT. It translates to CASRGGASPSTDTQYF.